This T cell receptor beta chain was observed in a study of T-cell reconstitution after alpha-beta-depleted transplantation in children. General study results and limits: Fresh T-cell production supplied most of the T-cell counts and diversity seen one year after transplant. Reportedly, only several hundred clones from non-depleted graft cells drove alpha-beta T-cell counts at about two months. Surviving recipient T cells and intrathymic progenitors accounted for some patients' high TCRbeta diversity at day 60.

V was pared by 4 bases and J by 8 bases, with 13 bases between. The CDR3 is 13 residues long. This clonotype has a count of ten or more. Its antigen remains unknown. Construction of the TCRbeta library involved unique molecular identifiers. MiXCR was run by TCRdb on the PCR reads, yielding one entry per CDR3 protein. The table has under 850,000 distinct CDR3 sequences, 13% seen once. The TCR sequence derives from a girl aged 2 to 9 with congenital amegakaryocytic thrombocytopenia, due to receive a stem cell transplant. The rearrangement links TRBV5-3 to TRBJ2-1; D is undetermined. TRBV5-3 is given ORF status, its function remaining uncertain. The material sequenced was PBMCs, taken before TCRalphabeta/CD19-depleted stem cell transplant. The CDR3 nucleotides are TGTGCCAGAAGCCTCCCCCATCGGGATGAGCAGTTCTTC. Protein sequence: CARSLPHRDEQFF.